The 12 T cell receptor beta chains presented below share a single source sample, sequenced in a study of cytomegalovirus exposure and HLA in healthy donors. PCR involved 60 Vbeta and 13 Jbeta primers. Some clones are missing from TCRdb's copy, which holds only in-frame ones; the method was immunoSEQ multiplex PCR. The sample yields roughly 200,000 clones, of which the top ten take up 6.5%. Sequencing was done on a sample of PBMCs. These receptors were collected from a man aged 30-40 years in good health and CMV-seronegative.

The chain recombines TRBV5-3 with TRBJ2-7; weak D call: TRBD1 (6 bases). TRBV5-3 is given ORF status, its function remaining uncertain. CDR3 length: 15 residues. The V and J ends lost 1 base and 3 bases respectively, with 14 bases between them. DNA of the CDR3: TGTGCCAGAAGCTTGAAAGCTACAGGGCTCTACGAGCAGTACTTC. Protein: CARSLKATGLYEQYF.

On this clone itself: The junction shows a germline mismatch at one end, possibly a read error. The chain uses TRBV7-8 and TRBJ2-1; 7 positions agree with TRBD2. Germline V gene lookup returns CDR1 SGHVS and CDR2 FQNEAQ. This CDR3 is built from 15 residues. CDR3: CASNLGAGSYNEQFF. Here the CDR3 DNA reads TGTGCCAGCAACTTAGGAGCGGGATCCTACAATGAGCAGTTCTTC.

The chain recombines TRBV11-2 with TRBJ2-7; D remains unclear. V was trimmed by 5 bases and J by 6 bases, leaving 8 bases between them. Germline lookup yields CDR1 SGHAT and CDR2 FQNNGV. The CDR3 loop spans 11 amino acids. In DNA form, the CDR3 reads TGTGCCAGCAGCGCTCTAAGCGAGCAGTACTTC. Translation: CASSALSEQYF.

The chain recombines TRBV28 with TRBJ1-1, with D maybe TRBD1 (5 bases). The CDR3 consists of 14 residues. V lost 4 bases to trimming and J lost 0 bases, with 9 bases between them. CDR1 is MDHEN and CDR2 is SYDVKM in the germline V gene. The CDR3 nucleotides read TGTGCCAGCAGTTCTCAGGGAATGAACACTGAAGCTTTCTTT. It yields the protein CASSSQGMNTEAFF.

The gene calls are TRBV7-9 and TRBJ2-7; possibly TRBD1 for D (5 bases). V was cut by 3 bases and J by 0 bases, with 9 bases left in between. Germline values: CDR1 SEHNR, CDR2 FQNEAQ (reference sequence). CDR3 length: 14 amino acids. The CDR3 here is CASSFRQTSYEQYF. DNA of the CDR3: TGTGCCAGCAGCTTTAGACAGACCTCCTACGAGCAGTACTTC.

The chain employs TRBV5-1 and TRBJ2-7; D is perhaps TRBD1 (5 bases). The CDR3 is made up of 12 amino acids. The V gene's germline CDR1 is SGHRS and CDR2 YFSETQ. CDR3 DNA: TGCGCTAGTAGACAGAGTGCCTACGAGCAGTACTTC. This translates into CASRQSAYEQYF.

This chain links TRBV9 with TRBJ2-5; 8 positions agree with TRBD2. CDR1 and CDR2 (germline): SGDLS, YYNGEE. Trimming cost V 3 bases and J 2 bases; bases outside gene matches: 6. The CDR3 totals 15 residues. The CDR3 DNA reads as TGTGCCAGCAGCGCCAGCGGGGGCCAGCAAGAGACCCAGTACTTC. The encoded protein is CASSASGGQQETQYF. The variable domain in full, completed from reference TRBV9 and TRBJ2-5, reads DSGVTQTPKHLITATGQRVTLRCSPRSGDLSVYWYQQSLDQGLQFLIQYYNGEERAKGNILERFSAQQFPDLHSELNLSSLELGDSALYFCASSASGGQQETQYFGPGTRLLVL.

In nucleotides, the CDR3 is TGTGCCAGCAGGGACAGGGTCGAGTACGAGCAGTACTTC. This translates into CASRDRVEYEQYF. The chain has TRBV27 and TRBJ2-7; 8 nucleotides align to TRBD1. With 6 bases clipped from V and 4 bases from J, the junction kept 5 bases outside the gene matches. Germline V gene data show CDR1 as MNHEY and CDR2 as SMNVEV (reference sequence). The CDR3 covers 13 residues.

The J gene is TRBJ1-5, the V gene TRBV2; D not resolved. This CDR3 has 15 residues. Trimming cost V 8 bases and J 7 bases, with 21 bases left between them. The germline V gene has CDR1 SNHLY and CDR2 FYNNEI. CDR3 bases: TGTGCCAGCGAAAAACTCTCCGGAGTCGGGCAGCCCCAGCATTTT. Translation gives CASEKLSGVGQPQHF.

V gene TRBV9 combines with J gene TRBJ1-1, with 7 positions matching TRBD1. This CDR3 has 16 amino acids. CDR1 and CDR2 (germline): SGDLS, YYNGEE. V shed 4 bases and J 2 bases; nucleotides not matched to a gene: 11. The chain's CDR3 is CASSLLGTVSNTEAFF. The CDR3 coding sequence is TGTGCCAGCAGCCTTCTGGGGACAGTGAGTAACACTGAAGCTTTCTTT.

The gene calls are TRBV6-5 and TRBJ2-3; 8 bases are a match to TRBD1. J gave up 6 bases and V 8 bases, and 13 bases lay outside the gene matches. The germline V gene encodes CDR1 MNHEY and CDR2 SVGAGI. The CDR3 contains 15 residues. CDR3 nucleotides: TGTGCCAGCGGTGTCCCGGGACAGGAGGCGGATACGCAGTATTTT. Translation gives CASGVPGQEADTQYF.

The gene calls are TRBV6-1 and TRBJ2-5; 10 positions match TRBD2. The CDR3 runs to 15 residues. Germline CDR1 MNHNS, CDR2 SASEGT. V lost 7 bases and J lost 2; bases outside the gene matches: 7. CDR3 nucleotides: TGTGCCAGCAAGAGTAGCGGGGGGCGACAAGAGACCCAGTACTTC. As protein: CASKSSGGRQETQYF.